The rows below give T cell receptor beta chains drawn from one sample of a study of Tregs in tolerant kidney transplant recipients. Sequencing was performed with immunoSEQ multiplex PCR; in TCRdb, only in-frame clones are kept and a portion is missing. The data show roughly 250,000 clones, approximately 84% seen once. The sample taken for sequencing was CD4+ T cells from blood. Every receptor here comes from a human donor in good health. Each CDR3 is given with its conserved first and last residue. D genes are given only for firm matches.

d_gene,v_gene,CDR3aa
NA,TRBV10-3,CAISEAGREETQYF
TRBD2,TRBV27,CASSPSRLAGAQETQYF
NA,TRBV19,CASSNIFGNSYEQYF
TRBD1,TRBV6-6,CASITGGSYTEAFF
TRBD1,TRBV5-1,CASSLGDRNQPQHF
NA,TRBV19,CASSLGGVRQPQHF
TRBD1,TRBV5-5,CASSLEIGDRGTGLYGYTF
NA,TRBV5-5,CASSWREQANTEAFF
NA,TRBV19,CASSIDLGGPGELFF
TRBD1,TRBV7-6,CASSPRTGGNTIYF
TRBD1,TRBV2,CASRRDRGGNTIYF
TRBD1,TRBV5-1,CASSLDGQGPYEQYF
NA,TRBV6-5,CASSSYYEQYF